Listed below are T cell receptor beta chains from one sample, sequenced in a study of blood T cell repertoires in COVID-19. Sequencing was performed with immunoSEQ multiplex PCR; in TCRdb, only in-frame clones are kept and a portion is missing. This sample carries approximately 210,000 clones, approximately 91% of them seen once, and the ten largest clones take about 4.8%. The source material was peripheral blood. Source of these receptors: a woman in her thirties or forties with acute or convalescent COVID-19. Each CDR3 is given with its conserved first and last residue. Fields, in order: CDR3 length, clone size, V gene, D gene, J gene, CDR3 DNA, CDR3 protein. The D gene is left open where the match is weak. The size field is filled for only some rows; it gives once, few, many or a size class.

>14|few|TRBV3-1/TRBV3-2|NA|TRBJ1-5
TGTGCCAGCAGCTCCGGGGGGGGAAATCAGCCCCAGCATTTT
CASSSGGGNQPQHF
>13|once|TRBV14|NA|TRBJ1-4
TGTGCCAGCAGCCGGGGTAGGGGCGAAAAACTGTTTTTT
CASSRGRGEKLFF
>13|NA|TRBV3-1/TRBV3-2|TRBD2|TRBJ2-1
TGTGCCAGCAGCCAATCCCCGGGGGGGCTGCAGTTCTTC
CASSQSPGGLQFF
>12|NA|TRBV11-2|NA|TRBJ2-1
TGTGCCAGCAGCTCGGGGGACAATGAGCAGTTCTTC
CASSSGDNEQFF
>15|NA|TRBV3-1/TRBV3-2|NA|TRBJ2-3
TGTGCCAGCAGCCAAGAAACTCGCCTCACAGATACGCAGTATTTT
CASSQETRLTDTQYF
>16|NA|TRBV6-6|TRBD1|TRBJ1-6
TGTGCCAGCAGCTTCCGACAGGGGGCGCGGAATTCACCCCTCCACTTT
CASSFRQGARNSPLHF
>15|many|TRBV28|NA|TRBJ1-5
TGTGCCAGCAGTTCACGGGACATTAGCAATCAGCCCCAGCATTTT
CASSSRDISNQPQHF
>13|once|TRBV30|NA|TRBJ1-2
TGTGCCTGGAGATCCGGAGCTAACTATGGCTACACCTTC
CAWRSGANYGYTF
>15|NA|TRBV5-1|TRBD1|TRBJ2-2
TGCGCCAGCAGCTTGGTGCAGGGGGAGACCGGGGAGCTGTTTTTT
CASSLVQGETGELFF
>14|NA|TRBV5-1|NA|TRBJ2-5
TGCGCCAGCAGCTTGGGGGTTTCGGGAGAGACCCAGTACTTC
CASSLGVSGETQYF
>17|NA|TRBV7-8|NA|TRBJ1-1
TGTGCCAGCAGCTTAGCGCAAGTGGTCAGAACGAACACTGAAGCTTTCTTT
CASSLAQVVRTNTEAFF
>12|NA|TRBV19|NA|TRBJ1-2
TGTGCCAGCGGGGGGACATCAGGCGGCTACACCTTC
CASGGTSGGYTF
>14|NA|TRBV5-5|TRBD1|TRBJ1-2
TGTGCCAGCAGCGGGACAGGGAGTGACTATGGCTACACCTTC
CASSGTGSDYGYTF
>13|few|TRBV30|TRBD1|TRBJ1-5
TGTGCCTGGAGCAGGGGGAGCAATCAGCCCCAGCATTTT
CAWSRGSNQPQHF
>15|NA|TRBV7-2|NA|TRBJ1-5
TGTGCCAGCAGCTTGACAGTCTATAGCAATCAGCCCCAGCATTTT
CASSLTVYSNQPQHF
>15|NA|TRBV9|NA|TRBJ2-6
TGTGCCAGCAGCGTAGGGCTAGCTGGGGCCAACGTCCTGACTTTC
CASSVGLAGANVLTF
>18|NA|TRBV28|TRBD1|TRBJ1-4
TGTGCCAGCAGTTCCCCGGGACAGGCTTCCGTCTCTAATGAAAAACTGTTTTTT
CASSSPGQASVSNEKLFF
>14|NA|TRBV24-1|TRBD2|TRBJ2-2
TGTGCCAGCCAAGGGGAGGGACCAAACGGGGAGCTGTTTTTT
CASQGEGPNGELFF
>14|NA|TRBV4-2|NA|TRBJ2-1
TGTGCCAGCAGCCAAGATCGGAGGGGAAGTGAGCAGTTCTTC
CASSQDRRGSEQFF
>15|NA|TRBV7-6|NA|TRBJ2-5
TGTGCCAGCGCGACGCGCTCCGACAGGAGAGAGACCCAGTACTTC
CASATRSDRRETQYF
>14|NA|TRBV27|TRBD1|TRBJ1-6
TGTGCCAGCAGTTTCGGGACAGAAAATTCACCCCTCCACTTT
CASSFGTENSPLHF
>17|NA|TRBV13|TRBD1|TRBJ1-2
TGTGCCAGCAGCACGCTAACCCCAGGGGGTGCTAGGTATGGCTACACCTTC
CASSTLTPGGARYGYTF
>16|once|TRBV24-1|TRBD2|TRBJ2-3
TGTGCCACCAGTACCCCTAGGAGCGGGGAATCAGATACGCAGTATTTT
CATSTPRSGESDTQYF
>15|NA|TRBV11-2|TRBD1|TRBJ2-6
TGTGCCAGCAGGTTGACAGGGACAGGGGCCAACGTCCTGACTTTC
CASRLTGTGANVLTF
>13|NA|TRBV12-3/TRBV12-4|NA|TRBJ2-1
TGTGCCAGCAGCAATTACATATCCAATGAGCAGTTCTTC
CASSNYISNEQFF
>15|NA|TRBV11-1|NA|TRBJ2-3
TGTGCCAGCAGCACTCCGGGACTCCCTACAGATACGCAGTATTTT
CASSTPGLPTDTQYF
>15|NA|TRBV5-1|NA|TRBJ1-3
TGCGCCAGCAGCTTGGGCCAGGCCTCTGGAAACACCATATATTTT
CASSLGQASGNTIYF
>15|NA|TRBV5-1|TRBD1|TRBJ1-2
TGCGCCAGCAGCTTGGGGGGGACAGCGGACTATGGCTACACCTTC
CASSLGGTADYGYTF
>15|NA|TRBV9|TRBD1|TRBJ1-3
TGTGCCAGCAGCCTAAGCGGACAGGGGGGAAACACCATATATTTT
CASSLSGQGGNTIYF
>16|NA|TRBV19|NA|TRBJ1-1
TGTGCCAGTAGTCCCCGGACAGTTTTGGGGAACACTGAAGCTTTCTTT
CASSPRTVLGNTEAFF
>15|NA|TRBV19|TRBD1|TRBJ1-5
TGTGCCAGTAGTTTGACAGGGGATAGCAATCAGCCCCAGCATTTT
CASSLTGDSNQPQHF
>14|NA|TRBV5-1|NA|TRBJ1-3
TGCGCCAGCAGCGCACAGGTCTCTGGAAACACCATATATTTT
CASSAQVSGNTIYF
>13|NA|TRBV4-1|NA|TRBJ1-2
TGCGCCAGCAGCCGAGGAGACGGGAATGGCTACACCTTC
CASSRGDGNGYTF
>16|NA|TRBV5-4|TRBD1|TRBJ2-2
TGTGCCAGCAGCAGCCCCGGGACAGGGAACACCGGGGAGCTGTTTTTT
CASSSPGTGNTGELFF
>16|NA|TRBV11-3|TRBD1|TRBJ2-3
TGTGCCAGCAGCCTTGGGGGGACAGGGGGCGCGGATACGCAGTATTTT
CASSLGGTGGADTQYF
>18|NA|TRBV11-2|TRBD2|TRBJ2-1
TGTGCCAGCAGCTTCCCCCTCTCGCGGGGGGACCGAATGTATGAGCAGTTCTTC
CASSFPLSRGDRMYEQFF
>13|NA|TRBV14|NA|TRBJ2-2
TGTGCCAGCAGCCCCGGTACCACCGGGGAGCTGTTTTTT
CASSPGTTGELFF
>14|NA|TRBV5-6|TRBD1|TRBJ1-2
TGTGCCAGCAGCCCCGACCAGGGGGGATATGGCTACACCTTC
CASSPDQGGYGYTF
>15|few|TRBV19|NA|TRBJ1-5
TGTGCCAGTATAGACCGACCGGGAGGCAATCAGCCCCAGCATTTT
CASIDRPGGNQPQHF
>13|NA|TRBV18|TRBD2|TRBJ2-1
TGTGCCAGCTCACCGGGACTAAACAATGAGCAGTTCTTC
CASSPGLNNEQFF
>13|NA|TRBV12-3/TRBV12-4|NA|TRBJ1-2
TGTGCCAGCAGGTCGACAGTCCTATATGGCTACACCTTC
CASRSTVLYGYTF
>17|NA|TRBV5-4|NA|TRBJ2-3
TGTGCCAGCAGCCGGGGAGGACTAAATGATTTTTCAGATACGCAGTATTTT
CASSRGGLNDFSDTQYF
>15|NA|TRBV5-1|NA|TRBJ1-1
TGCGCCAGCAGCCCGAGGGCCGAATTGAGCACTGAAGCTTTCTTT
CASSPRAELSTEAFF
>15|NA|TRBV5-4|NA|TRBJ1-2
TGTGCCAGCAGCTTACGTGGAATCAGGCGGGATAGCTACACCTTC
CASSLRGIRRDSYTF
>14|NA|TRBV5-4|NA|TRBJ1-4
TGTGCCAGCAGCCTACAGGGTTCCGGAGAAAAACTGTTTTTT
CASSLQGSGEKLFF
>14|once|TRBV7-6|TRBD1|TRBJ2-6
TGTGCCAGCACCGACAGGGTCGGGGCCAACGTCCTGACTTTC
CASTDRVGANVLTF